Ten or more counts support the clone carrying this T cell receptor beta chain. The antigen remains unidentified. V was cut by 4 bases and J by 5 bases, with 10 bases left in between. The length of the CDR3 is 13 residues. Germline V gives CDR1 LGHDT, CDR2 YNNKEL (reference sequence). RNA transcripts served as the template for amplifying TCR beta CDR3 regions. The HTBI primer set was used in a first-round RT-PCR of the TCR CDR3. A single record per CDR3 protein comes from TCRdb applying MiXCR to the multiplex PCR reads. The data hold 370,000 or so distinct CDR3 sequences, with approximately 12% observed a single time. The sample belongs to a study of T cells in Graves' hyperthyroidism and ophthalmopathy. Overall study results and limits: Most thyroid clonotypes with frequency above 0.001 were detected in blood.

Diagnosis of hyperthyroidism was new in patients aged 18 to 65, and its duration was under 2 months. Clinical symptoms, serum thyroxine, TRAb, thyroid ultrasound and orbital computed tomography informed diagnoses. The sample was blood. The chain recombines TRBV3-1 with TRBJ2-3, with D unclear. This receptor was identified in a man aged 25 to 40 with Graves' hyperthyroidism that later progressed to Graves' ophthalmopathy. This CDR3 is CASSRQALDTQYF. The CDR3 bases are TGTGCCAGCAGCCGCCAGGCGCTAGATACGCAGTATTTT.